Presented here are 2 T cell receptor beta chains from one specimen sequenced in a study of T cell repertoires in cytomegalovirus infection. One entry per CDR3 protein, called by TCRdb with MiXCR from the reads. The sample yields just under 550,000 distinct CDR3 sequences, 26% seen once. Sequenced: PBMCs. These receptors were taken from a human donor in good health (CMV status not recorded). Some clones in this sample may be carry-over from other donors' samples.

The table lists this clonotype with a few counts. The CDR3 spells CASSYWERSKGRAEAFF. The DNA for the CDR3 is TGTGCCAGCAGTTACTGGGAACGCTCGAAAGGGAGGGCTGAAGCTTTCTTT. The chain couples TRBV6-5 to TRBJ1-1; D remains ambiguous. CDR1 MNHEY and CDR2 SVGAGI come from the germline V gene. This CDR3 is built from 17 residues. The V gene lost 1 base and the J gene lost 6 bases, with 21 bases spanning the gap.

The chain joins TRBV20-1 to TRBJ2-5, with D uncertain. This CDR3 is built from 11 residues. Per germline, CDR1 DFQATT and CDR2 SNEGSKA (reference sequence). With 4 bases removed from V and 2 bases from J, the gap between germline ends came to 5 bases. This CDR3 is CSAILQETQYF. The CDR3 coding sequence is TGCAGTGCTATTCTTCAAGAGACCCAGTACTTC.